Listed below are T cell receptor beta chains from one sample, sequenced in a study of metastatic and nonmetastatic thyroid tumors. TCRdb redid the clone calls on the PCR reads using MiXCR. The sample yields about 40,000 clones, approximately 16% seen once. The sample consisted of tumor tissue. The receptors come from a female donor with papillary thyroid cancer or a benign thyroid nodule (not recorded which). Some clones in this sample may be carry-over from other donors' samples. CDR3s include the opening cysteine and the closing phenylalanine or tryptophan. D genes are given only for firm matches. Clone size is not always given. Where it is, it says once, few, many or a class for expanded clones.

D gene,J gene,V gene,clone size,CDR3 DNA,CDR3 protein
NA,TRBJ1-5,TRBV19,NA,TGTGCCAGTAGTCCCCGGGACGGTTATAGCAATCAGCCCCAGCATTTT,CASSPRDGYSNQPQHF
NA,TRBJ1-1,TRBV7-6,NA,TGTGCCAGCAGCCGGAGGACCGAAATGAACACTGAAGCTTTCTTT,CASSRRTEMNTEAFF
TRBD1,TRBJ2-2,TRBV2,few,TGTGCCAGCAGCCAGGGGACAGGGAACACCAGGGAGCTGTTTTTT,CASSQGTGNTRELFF
NA,TRBJ2-7,TRBV6-5,few,TGCGCCAGCAGTTCGGTCCGGATGGCCTACGAGCAGTACTTC,CASSSVRMAYEQYF
NA,TRBJ1-2,TRBV5-1,NA,TGCGCCAGCAGCTTGGAAAACCCGGGACAACGTGGCTACACCTTC,CASSLENPGQRGYTF
TRBD2,TRBJ2-7,TRBV5-5,many,TGTGCCAGCAGCTTTCTAGCGGGAGGAAACTACGAGCAGTACTTC,CASSFLAGGNYEQYF
NA,TRBJ2-1,TRBV20-1,many,TGCAGTGCTAGAGATCCCAGCGGAGGCTCCTACAATGAGCAGTTCTTC,CSARDPSGGSYNEQFF
NA,TRBJ1-6,TRBV4-3,many,TGCGCCAGCAGCCAAGTGGGGGACCCGCCGGGGCCCCTCCACTTT,CASSQVGDPPGPLHF
NA,TRBJ1-1,TRBV20-1,NA,TGTAGTGCTAGAGTCCCCGGGCGGACTGAAGCTTTCTTT,CSARVPGRTEAFF
NA,TRBJ1-2,TRBV5-1,many,TGCGCCAGCAGCCCAAGGACGGATTATGGCTACACCTTC,CASSPRTDYGYTF
NA,TRBJ1-6,TRBV7-8,many,TGTGCCAGCAGCTTCGGTGTCGATTCACCCCTCCACTTT,CASSFGVDSPLHF
NA,TRBJ1-4,TRBV5-1,many,TGCGCCAGCAGCCCACGGGGGACCACAGGGACGAATGAAAAACTGTTTTTT,CASSPRGTTGTNEKLFF
NA,TRBJ2-3,TRBV7-2,many,TGTGCCAGCAGCTTAGTCGCGTCCCTTACAGATACGCAGTATTTT,CASSLVASLTDTQYF
TRBD2,TRBJ2-2,TRBV7-3,NA,TGTGCCAGCAGGTTAACTAGCGGTATCCCTAACACCGGGGAGCTGTTTTTT,CASRLTSGIPNTGELFF
NA,TRBJ1-2,TRBV20-1,once,TGCAGTGCTAGAGCGACGGACAGCTGTAACTATGGCTACACCTTC,CSARATDSCNYGYTF
NA,TRBJ1-1,TRBV6-5,many,TGTGCCAGCAGTTACTCTGAGGATCGGGGCACTGAAGCTTTCTTT,CASSYSEDRGTEAFF
TRBD1,TRBJ2-7,TRBV6-1,NA,TGTGCCAGCAGCCCACGGACAGGAGCCTACGAGCAGTACTTC,CASSPRTGAYEQYF
NA,TRBJ2-1,TRBV5-6,many,TGTGCCAGCAGCCACATCGATGAGCAGTTCTTC,CASSHIDEQFF
NA,TRBJ2-1,TRBV29-1,many,TGCAGCGTTCAAGTGGAGCCCTACTCCTACAATGAGCAGTTCTTC,CSVQVEPYSYNEQFF
TRBD2,TRBJ2-1,TRBV7-8,many,TGTGCCAGCAGCCCTGAGGGACTAGCGGGAGTGGGTGAGCAGTTCTTC,CASSPEGLAGVGEQFF
TRBD2,TRBJ2-1,TRBV7-6,many,TGTGCCAGCAGCGCGCGACCGAGCGGGAGCGGCAATGAGCAGTTCTTC,CASSARPSGSGNEQFF
TRBD2,TRBJ2-1,TRBV2,many,TGTGCCAGCACCGGGACTAGCGGAGTTTACAATGAGCAGTTCTTC,CASTGTSGVYNEQFF
NA,TRBJ2-5,TRBV5-5,many,TGTGCCAGCAGCAGAGACCCGGGACAAAACCAAGAGACCCAGTACTTC,CASSRDPGQNQETQYF
NA,TRBJ2-3,TRBV5-1,many,TGCGCCAGCAGTTTGGGGAGCACAGATACGCAGTATTTT,CASSLGSTDTQYF
TRBD1,TRBJ2-1,TRBV28,many,TGTGCCAGCAGTCCCCCTAGACAGGGGTTCGATGAGCAGTTCTTC,CASSPPRQGFDEQFF
NA,TRBJ2-7,TRBV27,medium-sized,TGTGCCAGCAGTTTAGGAGTCCACTCCTACGAGCAGTACTTC,CASSLGVHSYEQYF
TRBD2,TRBJ2-2,TRBV25-1,many,TGTGCCAGCACAATCGGGGCTAGCGGGAGTACCGGGGAGCTGTTTTTT,CASTIGASGSTGELFF
NA,TRBJ2-7,TRBV7-6,many,TGTGCCAGCAGCTTAGATTCGTTCTACGAGCAGTACTTC,CASSLDSFYEQYF
TRBD2,TRBJ2-1,TRBV3-1,many,TGTGCCAGCAGCCACGGACTAGCTGCCTCCTACAATGAGCAGTTCTTC,CASSHGLAASYNEQFF
TRBD1,TRBJ2-1,TRBV24-1,NA,TGTGCCACCAGTGCGTGGATGACAGGGGAAGGATACAATGAGCAGTTCTTC,CATSAWMTGEGYNEQFF
NA,TRBJ1-1,TRBV9,many,TGTGCCAGCCCACGGGTGGGAGGAACTGAAGCTTTCTTT,CASPRVGGTEAFF
NA,TRBJ2-7,TRBV5-1,many,TGCGCCAGCAGCCTCGGGACGCACTACGAGCAGTACTTC,CASSLGTHYEQYF
TRBD1,TRBJ1-1,TRBV4-1,many,TGCGCCAGCAGCCGGGACAGGGGCGTCTCTGAAGCTTTCTTT,CASSRDRGVSEAFF
TRBD2,TRBJ2-1,TRBV7-9,many,TGTGCCAGCAGCTCCGGACTAGCGTCTGGTAATGAGCAGTTCTTC,CASSSGLASGNEQFF
NA,TRBJ1-4,TRBV12-3/TRBV12-4,NA,TGTGCCAGCAGTTTTGGCAGGGAAGGAAAACTGTTTTTT,CASSFGREGKLFF
TRBD1,TRBJ1-1,TRBV11-2,many,TGTGCCAGCAGCTTAGCACAGGGGGCCACTGAAGCTTTCTTT,CASSLAQGATEAFF
NA,TRBJ1-3,TRBV5-1,NA,TGCGCCAGCCGAGATCCGAGCTCTGGAAACACCATATATTTT,CASRDPSSGNTIYF
TRBD1,TRBJ1-6,TRBV6-1,many,TGTGCCAGCAGTGGAGCCATGACAGGGGGCGGTTCACCCCTCCACTTT,CASSGAMTGGGSPLHF
TRBD1,TRBJ1-2,TRBV6-1,few,TGTGCCAGCAGTCCTGGACAGGGGACGAACGGCTACACCTTC,CASSPGQGTNGYTF
NA,TRBJ2-2,TRBV6-2/TRBV6-3,many,TGTGCCAGCAGTTGGGTGACGGCGAACACCGGGGAGCTGTTTTTT,CASSWVTANTGELFF
TRBD1,TRBJ1-2,TRBV28,many,TGTGCCAGCAGTCCCCATACCTCCAGACAGGGGATAGATGGCTACACCTTC,CASSPHTSRQGIDGYTF
NA,TRBJ1-2,TRBV6-1,many,TGTGCCAGCAGCCAACTAGGACAGACGAGTCGTTATGGCTACACCTTC,CASSQLGQTSRYGYTF
TRBD1,TRBJ1-1,TRBV19,NA,TGTGCCAGTAGTTTACAGGGGAGCACTGAAGCTTTCTTT,CASSLQGSTEAFF
NA,TRBJ1-1,TRBV4-2,NA,TGTGCCAGCAGCCTGGGGGATTTGAACACTGAAGCTTTCTTT,CASSLGDLNTEAFF
NA,TRBJ1-2,TRBV20-1,many,TGCAGTGCCCGATCGACGGACAGAAACCCTAACTATGGCTACACCTTC,CSARSTDRNPNYGYTF
TRBD2,TRBJ2-7,TRBV20-1,NA,TGCAGTGCTAGAGCGCGGGAGTGGGAGCAGTACTTC,CSARAREWEQYF
NA,TRBJ1-2,TRBV25-1,NA,TGTGCCAGCAGTGAATACGGCGCATGGGGTGCGGGTGGCCACACCTTC,CASSEYGAWGAGGHTF
TRBD1,TRBJ2-7,TRBV20-1,NA,TGCAGTGCTAGCAGGACAGGAGATAACTACGAGCAGTACTTC,CSASRTGDNYEQYF
NA,TRBJ1-3,TRBV20-1,many,TGCAGTGCTAGAGGACCCGTATTCTCTGGAAACACCATATATTTT,CSARGPVFSGNTIYF
NA,TRBJ1-4,TRBV11-2,many,TGTGCCAGCAGCTTGACGCGGGGGGGCCGTGAAAAACTGTTTTTT,CASSLTRGGREKLFF
NA,TRBJ2-7,TRBV20-1,many,TGCAGTGCTAGGGAGCAGGGTGACTGGGAGCAGTACTTC,CSAREQGDWEQYF
NA,TRBJ1-1,TRBV7-2,many,TGTGCCAGCAGCAAGAGCGCGAACACTGAAGCTTTCTTT,CASSKSANTEAFF
NA,TRBJ2-7,TRBV11-3,many,TGTGCCAGCAGCGCCCCAGGGTGGCCCTACGAGCAGTACTTC,CASSAPGWPYEQYF
NA,TRBJ1-4,TRBV27,many,TGTGCCAGCAGTTTTGGAGCAACTAATGAAAAACTGTTTTTT,CASSFGATNEKLFF
NA,TRBJ2-3,TRBV30,many,TGTGCCTGGAGTGTTGTAGATACGCAGTATTTT,CAWSVVDTQYF